One and the same sample provided the 30 T cell receptor beta chains below, sequenced in a study of cytomegalovirus exposure and HLA in healthy donors. The primer mix had 60 Vbeta and 13 Jbeta primers. Some clones are missing from TCRdb's copy, which holds only in-frame ones; the method was immunoSEQ multiplex PCR. This table holds about 230,000 clones, about 83% found once. The sample consisted of PBMCs. These receptor sequences come from a human donor in good health.

V is TRBV5-1 and J is TRBJ2-1; 9 nucleotides align to TRBD1. The CDR3 has 15 residues. Germline trimming cut 3 bases from V and 11 bases from J; bases unmatched to any gene: 12. Germline V gene lookup returns CDR1 SGHRS and CDR2 YFSETQ. As DNA, the CDR3 is TGCGCCAGCAGCTCCCAGGTTGGACAGGGGACTCAGCAGTTCTTC. Amino acid sequence: CASSSQVGQGTQQFF.

Here the CDR3 reads CASSLKGAASTSGQYF. CDR3 sequence (DNA): TGTGCCAGCAGCTTGAAGGGGGCTGCCTCCACCAGCGGCCAGTACTTC. The chain employs TRBV5-4 and TRBJ2-5; 7 bases map to TRBD1. Germline V lookup: CDR1 SGHNT, CDR2 YYREEE (reference sequence). V shed 1 base, J shed 10 bases, and the junction held 16 bases outside the gene matches. The CDR3 is 16 amino acids.

This clone was seen only once. The J gene is TRBJ2-7, the V gene TRBV7-6; D is perhaps TRBD1 (5 bases). The CDR3 is 14 residues long. The V gene lost 3 bases and the J gene lost 4 bases, with 13 bases spanning the gap. Germline CDR1 reads SGHVS; CDR2 reads FNYEAQ. DNA of the CDR3: TGTGCCAGCAGCTTGCTCGACAGCTGGTACGAGCAGTACTTC. It encodes CASSLLDSWYEQYF.

J is TRBJ2-3 and V is TRBV7-8; a weak D match, TRBD2 (5 bases). The germline V gene has CDR1 SGHVS and CDR2 FQNEAQ. V was pared by 0 bases and J by 0 bases, with 13 bases between. CDR3 length equals 17 residues. The CDR3, as DNA: TGTGCCAGCAGCTTAGCGGGAGTGGTCTTTAGCACAGATACGCAGTATTTT. It yields the protein CASSLAGVVFSTDTQYF.

The V gene is TRBV7-8, the J gene TRBJ2-5; 8 bases are a match to TRBD2. Trimming removed 4 bases from V and 4 bases from J; junction bases left unmatched: 11. The CDR3 has 16 residues. Germline CDR1 and CDR2: SGHVS and FQNEAQ. The CDR3, as DNA: TGTGCCAGCAGCTCCTCAGAGCTAGCGGGTGGAGAGACCCAGTACTTC. Protein: CASSSSELAGGETQYF.

DNA for the CDR3: TGTGCCAGCAGCTTTTCAAACACAGATACGCAGTATTTT. Amino acids: CASSFSNTDTQYF. V and J are TRBV5-4 and TRBJ2-3; D remains unclear. V lost 2 bases and J 2 bases, leaving 6 bases between the germline ends. Germline V gene data show CDR1 as SGHNT and CDR2 as YYREEE (reference sequence). This CDR3 has 13 amino acids.

The V call is TRBV30, the J call TRBJ2-7; 8 nucleotides match TRBD1. Germline CDR1 and CDR2: GTSNPN and SVGIG (reference sequence). The CDR3 has 12 residues. CDR3 bases: TGTGCGCAACGACAGGGGATGGGGGAGCAGTACTTC. This gives the protein CAQRQGMGEQYF. The full variable domain, rest sourced from reference TRBV30 and TRBJ2-7, is SQTIHQWPATLVQPVGSPLSLECTVEGTSNPNLYWYRQAAGRGLQLLFYSVGIGQISSEVPQNLSASRPQDRQFILSSKKLLLSDSGFYLCAQRQGMGEQYFGPGTRLTVT.

J is TRBJ1-3 and V is TRBV5-1; 11 bases agree with TRBD1. The CDR3 is 15 amino acids. Germline V gene lookup returns CDR1 SGHRS and CDR2 YFSETQ. Losses at the gene ends were 3 bases for V and 2 bases for J; bases not matched to a gene: 1. The CDR3 DNA follows: TGCGCCAGCAGCTGGGGACAGGGGGCTGGAAACACCATATATTTT. The encoded protein is CASSWGQGAGNTIYF.

The chain links TRBV5-1 to TRBJ2-5; the match to TRBD2 covers 10 bases. The J segment lost 2 bases and the V segment lost 4 bases, leaving 5 bases of the junction unmatched. The CDR3 spans 15 residues. From germline, CDR1 is SGHRS and CDR2 YFSETQ. The DNA of the CDR3 is TGCGCCAGCAGCAACAGCGGGAGGGTTCAAGAGACCCAGTACTTC. This encodes CASSNSGRVQETQYF.

The CDR3 coding sequence is TGTGCCAGCAGCCTACCTTTACGGGGGACCTACGAGCAGTACTTC. It specifies CASSLPLRGTYEQYF. This chain uses TRBV7-9 with TRBJ2-7; a weak D match, TRBD2 (6 bases). CDR3 length: 15 amino acids. The germline gives CDR1 SEHNR, CDR2 FQNEAQ (reference sequence). V was pared by 5 bases and J by 2 bases, with 16 bases between.

The chain recombines TRBV5-1 with TRBJ2-5, with TRBD1 matching over 9 bases. The CDR3 has 16 amino acids. Germline V gene data show CDR1 as SGHRS and CDR2 as YFSETQ. After removal of 0 bases from V and 0 bases from J, the junction contained 3 bases not matched to a gene. The CDR3 protein is CASSLGTGVYQETQYF. The DNA of the CDR3 is TGCGCCAGCAGCTTGGGGACAGGGGTATACCAAGAGACCCAGTACTTC.

The V and J genes are TRBV30 and TRBJ2-7, with 10 bases aligning to TRBD2. V was clipped by 4 bases and J by 3 bases; unmatched bases: 3. In germline, CDR1 is GTSNPN, CDR2 SVGIG (reference sequence). This CDR3 comprises 13 residues. The CDR3: CAWNLAGDYEQYF. As DNA, the CDR3 is TGTGCCTGGAATCTAGCGGGAGACTACGAGCAGTACTTC.

The chain recombines TRBV13 with TRBJ2-7, with D uncertain. Germline assignment: CDR1 PRHDT and CDR2 FYEKMQ (reference sequence). This CDR3 spans 12 amino acids. Deletions cut 1 base from V and 11 bases from J, with 12 bases between. The DNA for the CDR3 is TGTGCCAGCAGCTTAGAAGACAAAAGGAAGTACTTC. Amino acid sequence: CASSLEDKRKYF. Looking up the rest from reference TRBV13 and TRBJ2-7 gives the full variable domain: AAGVIQSPRHLIKEKRETATLKCYPIPRHDTVYWYQQGPGQDPQFLISFYEKMQSDKGSIPDRFSAQQFSDYHSELNMSSLELGDSALYFCASSLEDKRKYFGPGTRLTVT.

This sequence joins TRBV10-3 and TRBJ2-5, with 9 bases matching TRBD1. Germline CDR1 ENHRY, CDR2 SYGVKD. The V segment lost 5 bases and the J segment 5 bases; nucleotides outside the gene matches: 3. This CDR3 has 13 residues. This chain's CDR3 is CAISTGGAETQYF. For the CDR3, the DNA is TGTGCCATCAGTACAGGGGGCGCGGAGACCCAGTACTTC.

This chain connects TRBV5-1 to TRBJ2-3, with D maybe TRBD1 (6 bases). Germline V gene lookup returns CDR1 SGHRS and CDR2 YFSETQ. V dropped 4 bases and J dropped 2 bases, with 14 bases sitting between them. The CDR3 extends over 15 amino acids. The CDR3: CASSMAGAPTDTQYF. DNA of the CDR3: TGCGCCAGCAGCATGGCAGGGGCTCCCACAGATACGCAGTATTTT.

The chain combines TRBV10-3 with TRBJ2-1; 11 positions agree with TRBD2. This CDR3 spans 19 amino acids. Germline V gene sequence: CDR1 ENHRY, CDR2 SYGVKD. V lost 6 bases, J lost 6 bases, and 19 bases stayed unmatched. The CDR3 coding sequence is TGTGCCATCAGGCCAAGGGGGGCAGAACTAGCGGGGGTAACCAATGAGCAGTTCTTC. This sequence encodes CAIRPRGAELAGVTNEQFF.

The chain links TRBV11-1 to TRBJ1-3; D gene uncertain. The V and J ends lost 4 bases and 0 bases respectively, with 13 bases between them. The CDR3 sequence is 16 residues long. The germline CDR1 and CDR2 sequences are SGHAT and FQDESV (reference sequence). The CDR3 DNA follows: TGTGCCAGCAGCTCCAATGGAGTTACCTCTGGAAACACCATATATTTT. Protein sequence: CASSSNGVTSGNTIYF.

The J gene is TRBJ2-6, the V gene TRBV27; TRBD1 aligns across 10 bases. The CDR3 totals 17 residues. Trimming at V came to 3 bases and at J to 4 bases, leaving 6 bases not matched to a gene. CDR1 and CDR2 (germline): MNHEY, SMNVEV (reference sequence). The CDR3 spells CASSFWTGGSGANVLTF. In DNA form, the CDR3 reads TGTGCCAGCAGTTTCTGGACAGGGGGGTCCGGGGCCAACGTCCTGACTTTC.

The V call is TRBV18, the J call TRBJ2-7, with 7 bases that match TRBD1. The germline V gene has CDR1 KGHSH and CDR2 LQKENI. This CDR3 comprises 14 residues. V lost 5 bases and J lost 5; bases outside the gene matches: 9. For the CDR3, the DNA is TGTGCCAGCTCAAACCAAGGGGGCATGGACGAGCAGTACTTC. Its translation is CASSNQGGMDEQYF. Full variable domain (outside the CDR3, taken from reference TRBV18 and TRBJ2-7): NAGVMQNPRHLVRRRGQEARLRCSPMKGHSHVYWYRQLPEEGLKFMVYLQKENIIDESGMPKERFSAEFPKEGPSILRIQQVVRGDSAAYFCASSNQGGMDEQYFGPGTRLTVT.

This clone was recorded only once. The chain joins TRBV20-1 to TRBJ2-1, with 7 bases identical to TRBD2. After removal of 6 bases from V and 9 bases from J, the junction contained 5 bases not matched to a gene. Germline values: CDR1 DFQATT, CDR2 SNEGSKA (reference sequence). This CDR3 spans 11 amino acids. CDR3 residues: CSAASSGEQFF. The CDR3 DNA sequence: TGCAGTGCGGCCTCTAGCGGTGAGCAGTTCTTC.

This clone has only one observation. The chain carries TRBV13 and TRBJ1-1; a possible D gene is TRBD1 (5 bases). In germline, CDR1 is PRHDT, CDR2 FYEKMQ (reference sequence). V lost 5 bases and J lost 5, with 9 bases in between. CDR3 length: 12 residues. Here the CDR3 DNA reads TGTGCCAGCAGCGGAGGGGTGACTGAAGCTTTCTTT. Translation: CASSGGVTEAFF.

The V and J genes are TRBV10-1 and TRBJ2-3, with 7 bases fitting TRBD1. After removal of 9 bases from V and 0 bases from J, the junction contained 3 bases not matched to a gene. The CDR3 has 13 residues. Germline V gene sequence: CDR1 WNHNN, CDR2 SYGVQD (reference sequence). CDR3 nucleotide sequence: TGCGCCAGTCAGGGGGATAGCACAGATACGCAGTATTTT. This encodes CASQGDSTDTQYF.

This chain connects TRBV21-1 to TRBJ1-1. TRBV21-1 is assigned pseudogene status. This CDR3 contains 18 residues. CDR3 DNA sequence: TGTGCCAGCAGCAAAGCGCTTTCGGGGAGGTCTGGGAACACTGAAGCTTTCTTT. This codes for CASSKALSGRSGNTEAFF.

This clone was counted a few times. This chain links TRBV29-1 with TRBJ2-1, with TRBD2 matching over 13 bases. The CDR3 spans 15 residues. V shed 6 bases and J 4 bases; nucleotides not matched to a gene: 6. Germline assignment: CDR1 SQVTM and CDR2 ANQGSEA. For the CDR3, the DNA is TGCAGCGTGACACGGACTAGCGGGAGTTACAATGAGCAGTTCTTC. It encodes CSVTRTSGSYNEQFF.

The V and J genes are TRBV7-9 and TRBJ2-5, with 7 bases identical to TRBD1. Germline CDR1 and CDR2: SEHNR and FQNEAQ (reference sequence). V lost 3 bases to trimming and J lost 5 bases; unmatched junction nucleotides: 9. CDR3 size: 15 residues. CDR3 sequence: CASSFVPTGIETQYF. The DNA of the CDR3 is TGTGCCAGCAGCTTTGTTCCGACAGGGATCGAGACCCAGTACTTC.

The chain links TRBV5-1 to TRBJ1-2, with 8 positions matching TRBD1. The V gene end was trimmed by 0 bases and the J gene end by 4 bases; junction bases not matched to a gene: 5. Germline-derived CDR1 and CDR2 are SGHRS and YFSETQ. This CDR3 has 15 residues. In nucleotides, the CDR3 is TGCGCCAGCAGCTTGGGCGCAGGGGGCGTCTATGGCTACACCTTC. Its protein product is CASSLGAGGVYGYTF.

The genes are TRBV28 and TRBJ2-7; possible D gene TRBD2, 5 bases. This CDR3 spans 14 amino acids. Germline assignment: CDR1 MDHEN and CDR2 SYDVKM. Deletions cut 3 bases from V and 5 bases from J, with 14 bases between. For the CDR3, the DNA is TGTGCCAGCAGTTTGTCCAGCGGTAGGGACGAGCAGTACTTC. Protein sequence: CASSLSSGRDEQYF.

The DNA for the CDR3 is TGCAGCGTTGAAGAAAGCAACTACGAGCAGTACTTC. This sequence encodes CSVEESNYEQYF. V gene TRBV29-1 combines with J gene TRBJ2-7, with D uncertain. Trimming pared 0 bases from V and 3 bases from J, leaving 6 bases between. Germline values: CDR1 SQVTM, CDR2 ANQGSEA. The CDR3 loop spans 12 amino acids.

Concerning this clone itself: The junction shows a germline mismatch at one end, possibly a read error. V is TRBV7-9 and J is TRBJ1-3; maybe TRBD1 (6 bases). The CDR3 consists of 16 residues. Germline V gene lookup returns CDR1 SEHNR and CDR2 FQNEAQ (reference sequence). Here the CDR3 reads CSSSQTQGNPGNTIYF. The CDR3 DNA is TGTTCCAGCAGCCAAACTCAGGGGAATCCTGGAAACACCATATATTTT. Using reference TRBV7-9 and TRBJ1-3 for the parts outside the CDR3, the full variable domain is DTGVSQNPRHKITKRGQNVTFRCDPISEHNRLYWYRQTLGQGPEFLTYFQNEAQLEKSRLLSDRFSAERPKGSFSTLEIQRTEQGDSAMYLCSSSQTQGNPGNTIYFGEGSWLTVV.

The chain carries TRBV5-1 and TRBJ2-1, with 14 bases fitting TRBD2. The V gene's germline CDR1 is SGHRS and CDR2 YFSETQ. V was clipped by 4 bases and J by 11 bases; unmatched bases: 29. The CDR3 consists of 22 residues. CDR3: CASSPKLLAGTSGSGPEYQQFF. The CDR3 nucleotides read TGCGCCAGCAGCCCCAAATTACTAGCCGGGACTAGCGGGAGTGGACCGGAATATCAGCAGTTCTTC.